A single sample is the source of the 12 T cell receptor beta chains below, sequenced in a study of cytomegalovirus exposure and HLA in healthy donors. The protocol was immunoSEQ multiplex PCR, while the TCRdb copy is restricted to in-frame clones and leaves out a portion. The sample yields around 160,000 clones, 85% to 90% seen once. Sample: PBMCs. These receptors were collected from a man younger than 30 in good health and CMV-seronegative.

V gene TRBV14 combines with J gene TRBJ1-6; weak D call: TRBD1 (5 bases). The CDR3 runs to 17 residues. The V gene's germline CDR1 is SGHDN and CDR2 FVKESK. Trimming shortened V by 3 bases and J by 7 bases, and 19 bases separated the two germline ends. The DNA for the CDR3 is TGTGCCAGCAGCCATAGTCGGCGCCTCCGGGGGAATTCACCCCTCCACTTT. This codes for CASSHSRRLRGNSPLHF.

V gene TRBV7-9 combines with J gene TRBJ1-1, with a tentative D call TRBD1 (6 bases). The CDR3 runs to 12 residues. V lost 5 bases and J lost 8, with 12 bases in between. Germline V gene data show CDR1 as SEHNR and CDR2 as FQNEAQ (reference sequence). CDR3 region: CASSVTGTEAFF. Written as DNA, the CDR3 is TGTGCCAGCAGCGTAACTGGGACAGAAGCTTTCTTT.

The CDR3 nucleotides read TGTGCCACCAGCCGAACGAGCAAGGGGCAGCCCCAGCATTTT. Encoded protein: CATSRTSKGQPQHF. This rearrangement joins TRBV15 to TRBJ1-5; possible D gene TRBD1, 5 bases. Trimming removed 5 bases at V and 7 bases at J, with 15 bases between. Germline CDR1 is LNHNV and CDR2 is YYDKDF (reference sequence). This CDR3 spans 14 amino acids.

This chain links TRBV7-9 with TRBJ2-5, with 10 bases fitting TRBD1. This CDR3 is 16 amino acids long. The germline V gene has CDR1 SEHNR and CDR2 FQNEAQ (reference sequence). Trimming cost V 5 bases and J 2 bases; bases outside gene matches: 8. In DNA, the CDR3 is TGTGCCAGCAGCACCATTGGACAGGGGGAGCAAGAGACCCAGTACTTC. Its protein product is CASSTIGQGEQETQYF.

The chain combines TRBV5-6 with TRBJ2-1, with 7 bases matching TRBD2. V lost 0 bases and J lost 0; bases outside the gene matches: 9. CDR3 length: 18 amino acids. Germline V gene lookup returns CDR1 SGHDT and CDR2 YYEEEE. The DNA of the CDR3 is TGTGCCAGCAGCTTGGCCCCTTGGCGGGGGAGCTCCTACAATGAGCAGTTCTTC. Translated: CASSLAPWRGSSYNEQFF.

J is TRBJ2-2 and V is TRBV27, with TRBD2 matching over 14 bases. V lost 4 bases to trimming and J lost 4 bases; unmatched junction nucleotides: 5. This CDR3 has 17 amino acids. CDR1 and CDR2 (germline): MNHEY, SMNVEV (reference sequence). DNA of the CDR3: TGTGCCAGCAGTTCGGGACTAGCGGGAGCCCCCACCGGGGAGCTGTTTTTT. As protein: CASSSGLAGAPTGELFF.

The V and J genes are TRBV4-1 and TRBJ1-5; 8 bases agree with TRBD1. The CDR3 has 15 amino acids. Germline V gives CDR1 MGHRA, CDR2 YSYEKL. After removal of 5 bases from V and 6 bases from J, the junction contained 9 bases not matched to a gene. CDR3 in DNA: TGCGCCAGCAGCAGGACAGGGAGTGGACGTCAGCCCCAGCATTTT. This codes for CASSRTGSGRQPQHF.

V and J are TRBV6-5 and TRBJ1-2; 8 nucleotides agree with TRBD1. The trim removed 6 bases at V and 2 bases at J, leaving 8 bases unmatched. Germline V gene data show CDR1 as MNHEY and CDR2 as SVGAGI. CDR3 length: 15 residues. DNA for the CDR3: TGTGCCAGCAGGATCACCGGACAGGGCAACTATGGCTACACCTTC. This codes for CASRITGQGNYGYTF.

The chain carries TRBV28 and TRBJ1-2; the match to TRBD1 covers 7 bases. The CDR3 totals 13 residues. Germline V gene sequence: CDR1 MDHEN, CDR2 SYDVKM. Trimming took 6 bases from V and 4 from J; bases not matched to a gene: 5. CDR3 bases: TGTGCCAGCAGCCGACAGGGCCGCTATGGCTACACCTTC. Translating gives CASSRQGRYGYTF.

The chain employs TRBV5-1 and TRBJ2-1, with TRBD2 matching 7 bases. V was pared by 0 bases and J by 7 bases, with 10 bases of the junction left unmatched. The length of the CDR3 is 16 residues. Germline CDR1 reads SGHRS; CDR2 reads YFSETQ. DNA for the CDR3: TGCGCCAGCAGCTTGGCCGGAGACGGGAGGAGGAATGAGCAGTTCTTC. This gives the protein CASSLAGDGRRNEQFF.

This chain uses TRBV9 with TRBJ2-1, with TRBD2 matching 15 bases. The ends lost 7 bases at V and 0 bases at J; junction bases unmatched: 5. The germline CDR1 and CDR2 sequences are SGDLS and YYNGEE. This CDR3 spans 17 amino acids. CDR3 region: CASSGLAGGSSYNEQFF. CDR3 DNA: TGTGCCAGCTCTGGACTAGCGGGAGGGAGCTCCTACAATGAGCAGTTCTTC.

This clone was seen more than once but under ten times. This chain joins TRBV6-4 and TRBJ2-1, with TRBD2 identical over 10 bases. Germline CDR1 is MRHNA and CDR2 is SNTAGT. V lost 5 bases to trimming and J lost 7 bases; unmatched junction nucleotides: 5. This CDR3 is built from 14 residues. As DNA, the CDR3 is TGTGCCAGCAGTCAACTAGCGGGGTATAATGAGCAGTTCTTC. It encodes CASSQLAGYNEQFF.